The entry that follows covers one T cell receptor beta chain sequence. Its antigen remains unknown. The germline V gene encodes CDR1 SGHNT and CDR2 YYREEE (reference sequence). The CDR3 runs 13 residues. Trimming cost V 4 bases and J 6 bases, with 13 bases left between them. The data originate from a study of shared clonotypes between healthy human individuals. Donation came from healthy HIV-negative adults that had no recent acute infections or vaccinations. The study, taken as a whole, reports: Naive subsets, compared against memory subsets, generally had larger estimated richness values. When compared with the clonotypes that were shared by all four sorted-subset donors, the non-shared clonotypes turned out to have lower generation probabilities.

Methods used by the authors: ImmunoSEQ only sent back junction sequences with no quality scores, so filtering was done differently. Profiled with immunoSEQ multiplex PCR; TCRdb holds only in-frame clones, not every one. V and J calls and clone size are those listed in that table; D and trimming were worked out from the DNA. Here the sample spans roughly 1,000,000 clones, 75% to 80% being singletons. Sequenced sample: memory CD4+ T cells from PBMCs. Sample subset: CD45RA-negative fraction. The rearrangement joins TRBV5-4 to TRBJ1-2; tentatively, D is TRBD1 (5 bases). The sequence derives from a man in his late teens or twenties in good health. Some clones in this sample may be carry-over from other donors' samples. The CDR3 spells CASSTRGADGYTF. The DNA for the CDR3 is TGTGCCAGCAGCACGAGGGGAGCGGATGGCTACACCTTC.